The 18 T cell receptor beta chains listed next were all sequenced from one sample in a study of cytomegalovirus exposure and HLA in healthy donors. Assay: immunoSEQ multiplex PCR; the TCRdb copy retains only in-frame clones and omits some. Of about 130,000 clones listed, about nine tenths were seen once; the top ten hold approximately 1.5%. The material sequenced was PBMCs. Every receptor here comes from a man younger than 40 in good health and CMV-seronegative.

This clone was seen more than once but under ten times. J is TRBJ1-2 and V is TRBV4-3, with D uncertain. Germline V CDR1 and CDR2: LGHNA, YSLEER. The CDR3 has 15 residues. Trimming took 1 base from V and 5 from J, leaving 14 bases between them. Here the CDR3 reads CASSQGISSGYGYTF. CDR3 coding DNA: TGCGCCAGCAGCCAAGGAATTTCCTCCGGGTATGGCTACACCTTC.

This clone came up once. This chain connects TRBV4-2 to TRBJ2-7; 10 bases agree with TRBD2. Germline V gene sequence: CDR1 LGHNA, CDR2 YNFKEQ. CDR3 size: 19 residues. Trimming removed 0 bases from V and 1 base from J; junction bases left unmatched: 12. In DNA form, the CDR3 reads TGTGCCAGCAGCCAAGATCCTGCTAGCGGGAGAAGGGATTCCTACGAGCAGTACTTC. Translated, it gives CASSQDPASGRRDSYEQYF.

This clone was seen more than once but under ten times. The rearrangement joins TRBV6-1 to TRBJ2-7, with D possibly being TRBD2 (6 bases). Germline V gives CDR1 MNHNS, CDR2 SASEGT. Trimming pared 6 bases from V and 5 bases from J, leaving 14 bases between. The CDR3 has 13 amino acids. CDR3 coding DNA: TGTGCCAGCAGCCGGGACCCGGGGGACGAGCAGTACTTC. Its translation: CASSRDPGDEQYF.

V usage is TRBV6-4 and J usage is TRBJ2-3; D not resolved. The V end lost 3 bases, the J end lost 1 base, and 5 bases lay between the germline ends. The CDR3 is made up of 13 amino acids. In germline, CDR1 is MRHNA, CDR2 SNTAGT. The CDR3 is CASSESGTDTQYF. The DNA of the CDR3 is TGTGCCAGCAGTGAGTCTGGCACAGATACGCAGTATTTT.

This clone has only one observation. The chain carries TRBV27 and TRBJ2-3, with D perhaps matching TRBD2 (5 bases). This CDR3 spans 13 amino acids. The V gene's germline CDR1 is MNHEY and CDR2 SMNVEV (reference sequence). With 6 bases removed from V and 5 bases from J, the gap between germline ends came to 12 bases. The CDR3 DNA follows: TGTGCCAGCAGGGGAGCGAAGCGAGATACGCAGTATTTT. It encodes CASRGAKRDTQYF.

A single count supports this clone. The chain couples TRBV5-5 to TRBJ1-5; D uncertain. V was cut by 1 base and J by 6 bases, with 17 bases left in between. CDR1 is SGHKS and CDR2 is YYEKEE in the germline V gene (reference sequence). The CDR3 runs 16 residues. This CDR3 reads CASSLSVVEGTQPQHF. DNA of the CDR3: TGTGCCAGCAGCTTGTCTGTAGTGGAGGGTACTCAGCCCCAGCATTTT.

V is TRBV25-1 and J is TRBJ1-3; D ambiguous. The CDR3 runs 13 residues. Germline V gene sequence: CDR1 MGHDK, CDR2 SYGVNS. V was cut by 6 bases and J by 4 bases, with 10 bases left in between. As DNA, the CDR3 is TGTGCCAGCAGGGAGGCCGGCGGAAACACCATATATTTT. This translates into CASREAGGNTIYF.

CDR3 sequence reads: CASSLSVLFPNEQFF. CDR3 in DNA: TGTGCCAGCAGTTTATCGGTACTATTCCCTAATGAGCAGTTCTTC. The V call is TRBV27, the J call TRBJ2-1; unclear D gene. CDR3 length: 15 amino acids. The germline gives CDR1 MNHEY, CDR2 SMNVEV (reference sequence). V lost 0 bases to trimming and J lost 7 bases, with 13 bases between them.

The chain joins TRBV7-9 to TRBJ1-2, with TRBD1 identical over 9 bases. The CDR3 covers 14 residues. J gave up 4 bases and V 5 bases, and 5 bases lay outside the gene matches. Germline V gene sequence: CDR1 SEHNR, CDR2 FQNEAQ (reference sequence). CDR3 protein: CASSPRDRVYGYTF. The CDR3 nucleotides are TGTGCCAGCAGCCCCCGGGACAGGGTCTATGGCTACACCTTC.

V and J are TRBV19 and TRBJ1-1; 7 bases are shared with TRBD1. The CDR3 spans 17 residues. The V gene end was trimmed by 0 bases and the J gene end by 0 bases; junction bases not matched to a gene: 7. Germline V lookup: CDR1 LNHDA, CDR2 SQIVND (reference sequence). CDR3 coding DNA: TGTGCCAGTAGTATAGATCTGGGACAGAGCATGAACACTGAAGCTTTCTTT. Amino acid sequence: CASSIDLGQSMNTEAFF.

The genes are TRBV29-1 and TRBJ1-2; 7 positions match TRBD1. This CDR3 comprises 11 residues. With 7 bases clipped from V and 8 bases from J, the junction kept 7 bases outside the gene matches. Germline V gene data show CDR1 as SQVTM and CDR2 as ANQGSEA. The CDR3 DNA sequence: TGCAGCGCGGGGGACAGTCGCGGCTACACCTTC. This codes for CSAGDSRGYTF.

The CDR3 region is CASSQDRVEKLFF. The DNA for the CDR3 is TGTGCCAGCAGCCAAGACCGCGTTGAAAAACTGTTTTTT. The chain couples TRBV14 to TRBJ1-4; no firm D call. The V gene's germline CDR1 is SGHDN and CDR2 FVKESK. Trimming removed 0 bases from V and 7 bases from J, with 6 bases in between. This CDR3 is 13 amino acids long.

This sequence joins TRBV6-6 and TRBJ1-2; a possible D gene is TRBD1 (5 bases). The CDR3 has 15 amino acids. Trimming took 2 bases from V and 5 from J, leaving 15 bases between them. Germline CDR1 reads MNHNY; CDR2 reads SVGAGI (reference sequence). For the CDR3, the DNA is TGTGCCAGCAGTTACCGGGCCGACGGGGGTTATGGCTACACCTTC. Amino acids: CASSYRADGGYGYTF.

The rearrangement links TRBV9 to TRBJ1-3; a possible D gene is TRBD1 (6 bases). In germline, CDR1 is SGDLS, CDR2 YYNGEE. V lost 1 base to trimming and J lost 5 bases, with 13 bases between them. The length of the CDR3 is 15 residues. The CDR3 protein is CASSVRGGGRNTIYF. CDR3 DNA: TGTGCCAGCAGCGTACGAGGGGGAGGGAGAAACACCATATATTTT.

This clone was observed once. For the CDR3, the DNA is TGTGCCAGCAGACACCCTCTGGCGGGACTGGTTTTCACAGATACGCAGTATTTT. Translation gives CASRHPLAGLVFTDTQYF. This rearrangement joins TRBV2 to TRBJ2-3; perhaps TRBD2 as D (6 bases). CDR3 length: 18 residues. Trimming pared 6 bases from V and 2 bases from J, leaving 24 bases between. Germline V gives CDR1 SNHLY, CDR2 FYNNEI. Supplemented by reference TRBV2 and TRBJ2-3, the full variable domain reads EPEVTQTPSHQVTQMGQEVILRCVPISNHLYFYWYRQILGQKVEFLVSFYNNEISEKSEIFDDQFSVERPDGSNFTLKIRSTKLEDSAMYFCASRHPLAGLVFTDTQYFGPGTRLTVL.

The V and J genes are TRBV18 and TRBJ2-7; TRBD2 matches at 8 bases. Germline-derived CDR1 and CDR2 are KGHSH and LQKENI. The CDR3 length is 15 residues. Trimming removed 2 bases from V and 6 bases from J; junction bases left unmatched: 9. This CDR3 reads CASSPLGLDVPEQYF. CDR3 coding DNA: TGTGCCAGCTCACCATTGGGACTAGACGTCCCCGAGCAGTACTTC. The whole variable domain, filled in from reference TRBV18 and TRBJ2-7, reads NAGVMQNPRHLVRRRGQEARLRCSPMKGHSHVYWYRQLPEEGLKFMVYLQKENIIDESGMPKERFSAEFPKEGPSILRIQQVVRGDSAAYFCASSPLGLDVPEQYFGPGTRLTVT.

J is TRBJ2-2 and V is TRBV19, with a weak D call TRBD1 (8 bases). The V gene lost 9 bases and the J gene lost 6 bases, with 17 bases spanning the gap. CDR3 length equals 14 residues. Germline CDR1 LNHDA, CDR2 SQIVND (reference sequence). This CDR3 is CASLDRGGSGELFF. Here the CDR3 DNA reads TGTGCCAGCCTTGACAGGGGAGGGTCCGGGGAGCTGTTTTTT.

The chain is built from TRBV11-2 and TRBJ1-1, with D tentatively TRBD1 (6 bases). V dropped 5 bases and J dropped 11 bases, with 18 bases sitting between them. The germline V gene encodes CDR1 SGHAT and CDR2 FQNNGV. The CDR3 has 13 residues. The CDR3 loop reads CASSPIPGAEAFF. DNA for the CDR3: TGTGCCAGCAGCCCCATCCCAGGGGCAGAGGCTTTCTTT.